This T cell receptor beta chain emerged from a study of blood T cell repertoires in COVID-19. Study-wide context: Spain, Italy and the United States supplied samples that represented acute and convalescent COVID-19. Sources were T cells, B-cell-depleted T cells, or PBMCs; the material itself was cDNA or gDNA.

TCRdb's copy holds only in-frame clones and misses some; the assay was immunoSEQ multiplex PCR. The sample yields about 150,000 clones, roughly four fifths seen once. The CDR3 consists of 16 residues. Trimming shortened V by 6 bases and J by 3 bases, and 20 bases separated the two germline ends. Germline CDR1 and CDR2: MGHDK and SYGVNS. The TCR sequence derives from a woman aged 55-69 years with COVID-19, enrolled during active disease. The material sequenced was peripheral blood. The rearrangement joins TRBV25-1 to TRBJ1-2; tentative D call: TRBD1 (5 bases). The CDR3 here is CASSGVGTGLDYGYTF. CDR3 nucleotides: TGTGCCAGCAGCGGAGTAGGTACAGGCTTAGACTATGGCTACACCTTC.